This TCR beta chain is from a study of T-cell reconstitution after alpha-beta-depleted transplantation in children. Ten or more counts support this clonotype. Preparation of the TCRbeta library used unique molecular identifiers. TCRdb reprocessed the PCR reads with MiXCR, giving one entry per CDR3 protein. The sample yields 150,000 to 200,000 distinct CDR3 sequences, about 6.4% seen once. The clonotype originates from a human donor who donated a stem cell graft to a child with Wiskott-Aldrich syndrome. The material was PBMCs from the stem cell graft donor, obtained from the stem cell graft.

The CDR3 reads CASSRDRLYEQYF. The DNA for the CDR3 is TGTGCCAGCAGCCGAGACAGGCTCTACGAGCAGTACTTC. V is TRBV7-2 and J is TRBJ2-7, with a weak D call TRBD1 (6 bases). The CDR3 loop spans 13 amino acids. Deletions cut 5 bases from V and 3 bases from J, with 11 bases between. The germline CDR1 and CDR2 sequences are SGHTA and FQGNSA.